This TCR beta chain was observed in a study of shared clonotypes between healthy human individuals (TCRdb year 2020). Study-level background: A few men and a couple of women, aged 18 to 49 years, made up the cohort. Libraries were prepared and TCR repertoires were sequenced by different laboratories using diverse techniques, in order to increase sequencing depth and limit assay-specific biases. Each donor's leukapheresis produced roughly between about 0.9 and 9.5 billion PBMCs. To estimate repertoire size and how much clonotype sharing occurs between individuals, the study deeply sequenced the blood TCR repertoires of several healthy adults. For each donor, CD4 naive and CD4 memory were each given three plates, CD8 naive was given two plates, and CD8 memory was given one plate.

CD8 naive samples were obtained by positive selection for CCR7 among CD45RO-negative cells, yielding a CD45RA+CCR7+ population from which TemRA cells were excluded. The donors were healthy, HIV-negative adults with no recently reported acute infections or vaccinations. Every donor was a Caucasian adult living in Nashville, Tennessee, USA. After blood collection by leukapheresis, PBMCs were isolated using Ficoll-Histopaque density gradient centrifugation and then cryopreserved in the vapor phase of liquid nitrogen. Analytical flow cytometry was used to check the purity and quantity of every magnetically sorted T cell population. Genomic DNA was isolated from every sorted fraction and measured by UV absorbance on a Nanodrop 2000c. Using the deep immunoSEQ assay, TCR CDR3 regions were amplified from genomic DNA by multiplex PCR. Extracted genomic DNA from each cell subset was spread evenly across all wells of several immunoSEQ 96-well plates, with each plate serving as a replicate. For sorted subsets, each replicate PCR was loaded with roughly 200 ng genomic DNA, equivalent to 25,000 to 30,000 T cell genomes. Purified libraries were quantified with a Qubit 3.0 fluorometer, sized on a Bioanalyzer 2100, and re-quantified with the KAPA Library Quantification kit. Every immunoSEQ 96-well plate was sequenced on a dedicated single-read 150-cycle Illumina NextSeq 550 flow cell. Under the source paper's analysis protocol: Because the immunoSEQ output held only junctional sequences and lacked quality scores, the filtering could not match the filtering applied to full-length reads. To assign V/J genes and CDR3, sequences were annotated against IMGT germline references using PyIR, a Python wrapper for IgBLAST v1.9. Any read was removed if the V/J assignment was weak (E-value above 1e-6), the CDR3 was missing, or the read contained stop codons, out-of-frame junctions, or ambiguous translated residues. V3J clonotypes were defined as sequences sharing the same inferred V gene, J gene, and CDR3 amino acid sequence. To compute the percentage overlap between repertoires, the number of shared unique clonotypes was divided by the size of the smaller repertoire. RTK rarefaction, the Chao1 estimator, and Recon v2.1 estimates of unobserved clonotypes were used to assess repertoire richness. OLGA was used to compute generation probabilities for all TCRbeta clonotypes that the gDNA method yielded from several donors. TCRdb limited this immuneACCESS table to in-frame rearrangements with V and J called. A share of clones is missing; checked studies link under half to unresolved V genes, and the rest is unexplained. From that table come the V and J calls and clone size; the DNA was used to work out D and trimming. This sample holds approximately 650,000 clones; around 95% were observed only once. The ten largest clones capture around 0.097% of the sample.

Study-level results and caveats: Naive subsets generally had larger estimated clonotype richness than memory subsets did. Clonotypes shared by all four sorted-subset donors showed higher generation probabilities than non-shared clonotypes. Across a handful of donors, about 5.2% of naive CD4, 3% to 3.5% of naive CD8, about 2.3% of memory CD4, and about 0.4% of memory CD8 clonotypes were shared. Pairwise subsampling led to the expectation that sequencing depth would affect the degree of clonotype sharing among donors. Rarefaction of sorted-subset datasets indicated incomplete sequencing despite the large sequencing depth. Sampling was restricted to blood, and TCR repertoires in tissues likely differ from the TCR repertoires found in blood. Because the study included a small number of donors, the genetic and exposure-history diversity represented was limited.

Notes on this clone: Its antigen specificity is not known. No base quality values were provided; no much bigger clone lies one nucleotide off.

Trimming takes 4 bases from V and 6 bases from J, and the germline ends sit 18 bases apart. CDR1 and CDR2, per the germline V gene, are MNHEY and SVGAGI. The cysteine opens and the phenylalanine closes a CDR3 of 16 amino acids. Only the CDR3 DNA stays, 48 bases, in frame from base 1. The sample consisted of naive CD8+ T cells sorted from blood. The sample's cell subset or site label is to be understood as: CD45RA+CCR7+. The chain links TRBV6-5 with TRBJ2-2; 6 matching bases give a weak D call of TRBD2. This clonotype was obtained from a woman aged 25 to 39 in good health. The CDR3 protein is CASSSPGSSDAGELFF. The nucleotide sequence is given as TGTGCCAGCAGTTCCCCCGGGAGTAGTGATGCCGGGGAGCTGTTTTTT.